A selection of T cell receptor beta chains follows, all from one sample in a study of T cell repertoires in cytomegalovirus infection. Each CDR3 protein gets one entry after TCRdb re-called the reads with MiXCR. This sample has some 680,000 distinct CDR3 sequences, with roughly 36% found just once. Sequenced input: PBMCs. These receptors all stem from a human donor in good health (CMV status not recorded). Some clones in this sample may be carry-over from other donors' samples. CDR3s include the opening cysteine and the closing phenylalanine or tryptophan. The D gene is left open where the match is weak. The size field is filled for only some rows; it gives once, few, many or a size class.

TGCGCCAGCAGCTTGGCGGCAGGGAAGGACGAGCAGTACTTC	CASSLAAGKDEQYF	TRBV5-1	NA	TRBJ2-7	few
TGTGCCAGCAGCAGAGATGGCACAGATACGCAGTATTTT	CASSRDGTDTQYF	TRBV28	NA	TRBJ2-3	NA
TGTGCCAGCAGCTTCGTACAGGGGAGGGACTATGGCTACACCTTC	CASSFVQGRDYGYTF	TRBV7-2	TRBD1	TRBJ1-2	many
TGTGCCAGCAGCAGATCTAGGACAGCGAGGGATGAAAAACTGTTTTTT	CASSRSRTARDEKLFF	TRBV7-6	NA	TRBJ1-4	NA
TGTGCCAGCAGACTAAACAGGGAAGTCACTGAAGCTTTCTTT	CASRLNREVTEAFF	TRBV6-1	NA	TRBJ1-1	NA
TGTGCCAGCAGTGGTACAGGGGTTGCTGAAAAACTGTTTTTT	CASSGTGVAEKLFF	TRBV27	TRBD1	TRBJ1-4	NA
TGTGCCAGCAGCTTCGATGGGCAGGTTAACACCGGGGAGCGGTTTTTT	CASSFDGQVNTGERFF	TRBV7-4	NA	TRBJ2-2	NA
TGCAGTGCTACTGGAAAAGGACCGTTCTCCTCTGGGGCCAACGTCCTGACTTTC	CSATGKGPFSSGANVLTF	TRBV20-1	NA	TRBJ2-6	NA
TGTGCCAGCAGTTATGACAGGGCGAACACTGAAGCTTTCTTT	CASSYDRANTEAFF	TRBV6-1	TRBD1	TRBJ1-1	NA
TGTGCCAGCAGTTTAGTCCCTGACATAAATAATTCACCCCTCCACTTT	CASSLVPDINNSPLHF	TRBV27	NA	TRBJ1-6	NA
TGTGCCAGCAGCCTTCTCACTAGCGGGAGAGGCGGTGAGCAGTTCTTC	CASSLLTSGRGGEQFF	TRBV28	TRBD2	TRBJ2-1	NA
TGTGCCACCAGTGTTACAGCCAACACCGGGGAGCTGTTTTTT	CATSVTANTGELFF	TRBV24-1	NA	TRBJ2-2	NA
TGTGCCAGCAGCGGGACAGGGGGCGCCCCCGGGGAGCTGTTTTTT	CASSGTGGAPGELFF	TRBV7-3	TRBD1	TRBJ2-2	NA
TGTGCCAGCAGTTTGTACGGGGGCGACTATGGCTACACCTTC	CASSLYGGDYGYTF	TRBV6-2/TRBV6-3	NA	TRBJ1-2	NA
TGCGCCAGCAGCCAAGAAAGTTTCAGGGAAATGGCCCCTGAAGCTTTCTTT	CASSQESFREMAPEAFF	TRBV4-1	NA	TRBJ1-1	few
TGTGCCAGCAGTGGAGCCGGGCGGGCCACTGAAGCTTTCTTT	CASSGAGRATEAFF	TRBV6-1	NA	TRBJ1-1	few
TGTGCCAGCAGTTTAATGACAGGGGCTCAGCCCCAGCATTTT	CASSLMTGAQPQHF	TRBV12-3/TRBV12-4	TRBD1	TRBJ1-5	few
TGTGCCAGCAGCTTAGATCTGGGGCCGCCCCAGCATTTT	CASSLDLGPPQHF	TRBV11-3	NA	TRBJ1-5	NA
TGTGCCATCAGTGACCGGACAGGGGGGAGCTCTGGGGCCAACGTCCTGACTTTC	CAISDRTGGSSGANVLTF	TRBV10-3	TRBD1	TRBJ2-6	few
TGTGCCAGCAGTTACCGCGGCGAGACAGGGAAAGAAAAACTGTTTTTT	CASSYRGETGKEKLFF	TRBV6-5	TRBD1	TRBJ1-4	few
TGTGCCAGCAGCGAGGAACAGGGAGGCAATCAGCCCCAGCATTTT	CASSEEQGGNQPQHF	TRBV7-2	NA	TRBJ1-5	many
TGTGCCAGCAGACCCCAGTCGGGACTAGCGGGCCTCAATGAGCAGTTCTTC	CASRPQSGLAGLNEQFF	TRBV28	TRBD2	TRBJ2-1	NA
TGTGCCAGCAGCTTGACATGGGGTACTGAAGCTTTCTTT	CASSLTWGTEAFF	TRBV5-6	NA	TRBJ1-1	NA
TGTGCCAGCAGTTACCCGGCAGGGAGGCTCTACGAGCAGTACTTC	CASSYPAGRLYEQYF	TRBV6-6	NA	TRBJ2-7	NA
TGTGCCAGCAGCTTAGCTACGGGGGTCTACGAGCAGTACTTC	CASSLATGVYEQYF	TRBV7-2	NA	TRBJ2-7	NA
TGTGCCAGCAGTAGGGGGTTCGGGCTAGAGACCCAGTACTTC	CASSRGFGLETQYF	TRBV27	NA	TRBJ2-5	NA
TGTGCCAGCAGCTCAGCCGAGACTAAGGAAGAGACCCAGTACTTC	CASSSAETKEETQYF	TRBV7-8	NA	TRBJ2-5	many
TGTGCCAGCAGCTCCGGCAGGGGGGGGACGGCCTCCTACAATGAGCAGTTCTTC	CASSSGRGGTASYNEQFF	TRBV5-4	NA	TRBJ2-1	few
TGTGCCAGCAGTTTCCGGCGGGAGCGTAATGAGCAGTTCTTC	CASSFRRERNEQFF	TRBV6-6	TRBD2	TRBJ2-1	many
TGTGCCAGCAGCTTAGTTCAAAACAGGGGAGCTTTCTTT	CASSLVQNRGAFF	TRBV7-9	TRBD1	TRBJ1-1	NA
TGTGCCAGTAGTATAGCAGATTCGGGCACTGAAGCTTTCTTT	CASSIADSGTEAFF	TRBV19	NA	TRBJ1-1	many
TGTGCCAGCAGCTTAGCGGAAGGGCAAGAGACCCAGTACTTC	CASSLAEGQETQYF	TRBV7-9	NA	TRBJ2-5	NA
TGCAGTGCCAGGACTAGCGGGGGAGGTGAGCAGTTCTTC	CSARTSGGGEQFF	TRBV20-1	TRBD2	TRBJ2-1	NA
TGCGCCAGCAGCTTGGAGTTCCCGCGTGGGGCAGATACGCAGTATTTT	CASSLEFPRGADTQYF	TRBV5-1	NA	TRBJ2-3	few
TGTGCCAGCAGCCTTAGGACAGGGCTTTATGGCTACACCTTC	CASSLRTGLYGYTF	TRBV6-5	TRBD1	TRBJ1-2	once
TGCAGTGCTAGAGATCCATTTGACTCTGGGGCCAACGTCCTGACTTTC	CSARDPFDSGANVLTF	TRBV20-1	NA	TRBJ2-6	once
TGTGCCTCCCTCCGGGACTTCCCTAGCACAGATACGCAGTATTTT	CASLRDFPSTDTQYF	TRBV6-1	NA	TRBJ2-3	NA
TGTGCCAGCAGCTTAGACAGGCCCCCAACTAATGAAAAACTGTTTTTT	CASSLDRPPTNEKLFF	TRBV7-2	NA	TRBJ1-4	few
TGTGCCAGCAGTGGACGGGGGTTTACGCAGTATTTT	CASSGRGFTQYF	TRBV6-1	NA	TRBJ2-3	few
TGTGCCAGCAGATACTGGGGACTAGCGGCTTTTAGCTCCTACAATGAGCAGTTCTTC	CASRYWGLAAFSSYNEQFF	TRBV6-1	TRBD2	TRBJ2-1	few
TGTGCCAGCAGTCCCTCGGAAAGTGAAGCTTTCTTT	CASSPSESEAFF	TRBV2	NA	TRBJ1-1	few
TGTGCCAGCAGCCAATGGGGAGGAGATCAGCCCCAGCATTTT	CASSQWGGDQPQHF	TRBV4-2	NA	TRBJ1-5	few
TGTGCCAGCAGTCCCAGGGGACCCTACGAGCAGTACTTC	CASSPRGPYEQYF	TRBV27	NA	TRBJ2-7	many
TGTGCCAGCAGACTCATTGGACAGTATGAGAACACTGAAGCTTTCTTT	CASRLIGQYENTEAFF	TRBV27	NA	TRBJ1-1	NA